The clone carrying this T cell receptor (beta chain) was detected only once. Clones were sequenced by immunoSEQ multiplex PCR, and TCRdb holds only the in-frame ones, with some missing. The sample gives over 95,000 clones, 70% to 90% of which show up once; roughly 8.4% is in the top ten. CDR3 length: 15 amino acids. The ends lost 3 bases at V and 6 bases at J; junction bases unmatched: 9. CDR1 is MDHEN and CDR2 is SYDVKM in the germline V gene. This sample stems from a study of blood T cell repertoires in COVID-19. Study-wide context: Italy, Spain and the United States were the sources of the convalescent and acute COVID-19 samples. T cells, B-cell-depleted T cells, or PBMCs supplied cDNA or gDNA.

The TCR originated in a woman aged 70 to 79 who had recovered from COVID-19. This chain links TRBV28 with TRBJ1-2, with 8 bases identical to TRBD1. The sample was peripheral blood. DNA of the CDR3: TGTGCCAGCAGTTTCGCCCGACAGGGGAGAGATGGCTACACCTTC. This codes for CASSFARQGRDGYTF.